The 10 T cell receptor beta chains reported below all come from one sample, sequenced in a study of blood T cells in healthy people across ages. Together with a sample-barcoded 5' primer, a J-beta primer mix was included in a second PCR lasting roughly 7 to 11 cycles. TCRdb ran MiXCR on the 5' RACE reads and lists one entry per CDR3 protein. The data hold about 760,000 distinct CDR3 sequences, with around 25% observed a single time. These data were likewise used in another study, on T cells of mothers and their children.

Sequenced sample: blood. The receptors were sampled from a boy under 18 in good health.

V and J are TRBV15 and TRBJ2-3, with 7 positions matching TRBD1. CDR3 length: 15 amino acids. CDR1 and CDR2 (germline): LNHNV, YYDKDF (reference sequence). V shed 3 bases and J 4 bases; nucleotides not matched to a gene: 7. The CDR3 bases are TGTGCCACCAGCAGGAATGAGGGGGCTTCAGATACGCAGTATTTT. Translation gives CATSRNEGASDTQYF.

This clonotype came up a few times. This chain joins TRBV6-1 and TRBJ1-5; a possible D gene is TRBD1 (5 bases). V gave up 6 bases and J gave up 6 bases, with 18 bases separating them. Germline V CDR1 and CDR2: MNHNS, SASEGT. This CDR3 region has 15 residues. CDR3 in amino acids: CASRHRSPAAQPQHF. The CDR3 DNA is TGTGCCAGCAGGCACAGGAGCCCCGCGGCTCAGCCCCAGCATTTT.

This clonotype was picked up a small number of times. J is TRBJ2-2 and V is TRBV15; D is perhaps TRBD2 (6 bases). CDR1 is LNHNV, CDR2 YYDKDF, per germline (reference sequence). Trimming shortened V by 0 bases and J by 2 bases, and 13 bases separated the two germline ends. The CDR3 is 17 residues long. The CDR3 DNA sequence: TGTGCCACCAGCAGAGATAAGGGACTCGCCAACACCGGGGAGCTGTTTTTT. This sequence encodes CATSRDKGLANTGELFF.

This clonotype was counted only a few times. CDR3 coding DNA: TGTGCCAGCAAAGCGGGAGGCACCTTTTACAATGAGCAGTTCTTC. Protein: CASKAGGTFYNEQFF. V gene TRBV28 combines with J gene TRBJ2-1; 9 bases are shared with TRBD2. The CDR3 has 15 residues. From germline, CDR1 is MDHEN and CDR2 SYDVKM. With V trimmed by 7 bases and J by 4 bases, 8 bases remained unmatched.

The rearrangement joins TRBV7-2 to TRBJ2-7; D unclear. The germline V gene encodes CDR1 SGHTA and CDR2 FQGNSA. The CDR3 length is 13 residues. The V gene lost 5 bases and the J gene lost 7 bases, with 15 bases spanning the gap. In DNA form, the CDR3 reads TGTGCCAGCAGCCCGACCCGAATGGGGGAGCAGTACTTC. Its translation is CASSPTRMGEQYF.

The CDR3 region is CASSSLRQASSYNEQFF. The CDR3 region has the DNA TGTGCCAGCAGTTCTCTACGACAGGCGAGCTCCTACAATGAGCAGTTCTTC. The chain combines TRBV28 with TRBJ2-1; maybe TRBD1 (6 bases). CDR3 size: 17 residues. V was cut by 4 bases and J by 0 bases, with 16 bases left in between. Germline V lookup: CDR1 MDHEN, CDR2 SYDVKM.

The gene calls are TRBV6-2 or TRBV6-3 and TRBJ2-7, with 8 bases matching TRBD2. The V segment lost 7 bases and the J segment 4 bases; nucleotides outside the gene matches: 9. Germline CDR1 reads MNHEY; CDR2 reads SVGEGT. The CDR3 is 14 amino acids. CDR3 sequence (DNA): TGTGCCAGCACCCCGATGCGGGGGGTTTACGAGCAGTACTTC. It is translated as CASTPMRGVYEQYF.

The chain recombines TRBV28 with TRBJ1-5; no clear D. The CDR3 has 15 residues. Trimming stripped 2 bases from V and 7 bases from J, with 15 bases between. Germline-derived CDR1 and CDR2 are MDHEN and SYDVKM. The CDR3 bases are TGTGCCAGCAGTTTAAACGGGTTGGGGAACCAGCCCCAGCATTTT. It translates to CASSLNGLGNQPQHF.

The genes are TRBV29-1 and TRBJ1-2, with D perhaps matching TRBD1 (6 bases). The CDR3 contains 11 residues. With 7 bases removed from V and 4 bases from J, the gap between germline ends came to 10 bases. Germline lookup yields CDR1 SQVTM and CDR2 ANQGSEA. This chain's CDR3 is CSAATGYGYTF. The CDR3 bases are TGCAGCGCTGCGACAGGCTATGGCTACACCTTC.

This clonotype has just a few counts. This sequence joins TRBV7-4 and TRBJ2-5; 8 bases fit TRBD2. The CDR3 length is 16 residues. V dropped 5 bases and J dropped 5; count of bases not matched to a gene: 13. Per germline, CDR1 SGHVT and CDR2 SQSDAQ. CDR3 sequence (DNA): TGTGCCAGCAGCCCACAGCGGGAGTTGGGAGAGGAGACCCAGTACTTC. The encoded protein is CASSPQRELGEETQYF.